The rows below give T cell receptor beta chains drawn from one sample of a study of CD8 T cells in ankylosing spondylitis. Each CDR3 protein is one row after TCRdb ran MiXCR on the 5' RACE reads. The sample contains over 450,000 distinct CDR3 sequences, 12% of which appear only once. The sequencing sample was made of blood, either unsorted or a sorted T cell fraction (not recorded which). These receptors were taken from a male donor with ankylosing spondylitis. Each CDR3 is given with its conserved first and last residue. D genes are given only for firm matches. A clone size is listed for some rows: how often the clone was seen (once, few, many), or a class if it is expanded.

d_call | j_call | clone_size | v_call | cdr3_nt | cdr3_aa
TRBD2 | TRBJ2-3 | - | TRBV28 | TGTGCCAGCAGTAACCGACTAGCGGGAGGCGGAGATACGCAGTATTTT | CASSNRLAGGGDTQYF
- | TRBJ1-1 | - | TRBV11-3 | TGTGCCAGCAGCTTACCCCCGGGACATTTGAACACTGAAGCTTTCTTT | CASSLPPGHLNTEAFF
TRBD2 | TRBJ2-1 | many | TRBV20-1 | TGCAGTGCTGGGAGGACTAGCGCTACGGATAATGAGCAGTTCTTC | CSAGRTSATDNEQFF
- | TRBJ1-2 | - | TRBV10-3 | TGTGCCATCAGTAGGGGGGACTATGGCTACACCTTC | CAISRGDYGYTF
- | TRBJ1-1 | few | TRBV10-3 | TGTGCCATCAGGGGTTATGATGAAGCTTTCTTT | CAIRGYDEAFF
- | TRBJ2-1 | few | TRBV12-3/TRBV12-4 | TGTGCCAGCAGTTTAGCGGGAGAGGCCGGGGTGCAGTTCTTC | CASSLAGEAGVQFF
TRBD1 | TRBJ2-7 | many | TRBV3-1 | TGTGCCAGCAGCCTTTTCGACAGGGGTGAGCAGTACTTC | CASSLFDRGEQYF
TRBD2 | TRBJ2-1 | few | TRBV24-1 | TGTGCCACCAGCCAGGAGCCGGGGACGGCGGGAGGGAACAATCGAAGGAATGAGCAGTTCTTC | CATSQEPGTAGGNNRRNEQFF
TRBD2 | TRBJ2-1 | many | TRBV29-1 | TGCAGCGTTGAAGGCCCATTAACTAGCGGCTCCTACAATGAGCAGTTCTTC | CSVEGPLTSGSYNEQFF
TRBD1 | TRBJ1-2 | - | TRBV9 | TGTGCCAGCAGCGTAGACGTGGGACAGGGCTATGGCTACACCTTC | CASSVDVGQGYGYTF
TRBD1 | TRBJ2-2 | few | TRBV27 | TGTGCCAGCAGCGACAGGGGGCCCAACACCGGGGAGCTGTTTTTT | CASSDRGPNTGELFF
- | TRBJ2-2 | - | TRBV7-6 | TGTGCCAGCAGCCCCCGGACTCAAATGGGGACCGGGGAGCTGTTTTTT | CASSPRTQMGTGELFF
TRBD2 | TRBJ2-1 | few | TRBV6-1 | TGTGCCAGCAGTCCTGTTACTAGCGGACCGTTCAATGAGCAGTTCTTC | CASSPVTSGPFNEQFF
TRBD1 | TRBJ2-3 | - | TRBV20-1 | TGCAGTGCCCAGAGGTCGACAGGGCTAGGAGATACGCAGTATTTT | CSAQRSTGLGDTQYF
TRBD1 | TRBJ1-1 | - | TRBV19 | TGTGCCAGTAGTATCTCGACAGGGCCTGAAGCTTTCTTT | CASSISTGPEAFF
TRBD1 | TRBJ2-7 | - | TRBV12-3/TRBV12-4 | TGTGCCAGCATGATAGGGGACAGGGCCTACGAGCAGTACTTC | CASMIGDRAYEQYF
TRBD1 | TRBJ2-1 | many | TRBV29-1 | TGCAGCGTCGTGCTGGGACAGGGCGGTGAGCAGTTCTTC | CSVVLGQGGEQFF
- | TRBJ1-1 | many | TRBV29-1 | TGCAGCGTTGAACCAGGGTCTGAAGCTTTCTTT | CSVEPGSEAFF
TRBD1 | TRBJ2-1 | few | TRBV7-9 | TGTGCCAGCAGCCTATACAGGGGGGATGAGCAGTTCTTC | CASSLYRGDEQFF
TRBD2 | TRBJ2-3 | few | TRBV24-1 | TGTGCCACCAGTGACAGAGGGACTAGCGGGAGCACAGATACGCAGTATTTT | CATSDRGTSGSTDTQYF
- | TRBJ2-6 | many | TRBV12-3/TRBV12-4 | TGTGCCAGCAGTTTCCCGGGTAGTTCAAGCTCTGGGGCCAACGTCCTGACTTTC | CASSFPGSSSSGANVLTF
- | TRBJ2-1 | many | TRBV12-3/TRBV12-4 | TGTGCCAGCAGTTTAACACGGCTGAATGAGCAGTTCTTC | CASSLTRLNEQFF
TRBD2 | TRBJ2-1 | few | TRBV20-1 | TGCAGTGCCGAACTAGCGGGAGTTAGTCAGTTCTTC | CSAELAGVSQFF
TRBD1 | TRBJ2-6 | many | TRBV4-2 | TGTGCCAGCAGCAGACAGGGGTGGCGCTCTGGGGCCAACGTCCTGACTTTC | CASSRQGWRSGANVLTF
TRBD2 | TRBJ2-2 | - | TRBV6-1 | TGTGCCAGCAGTCCGTACATCGGGGGGTTGACCGGGGAGCTGTTTTTT | CASSPYIGGLTGELFF
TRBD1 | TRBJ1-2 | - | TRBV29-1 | TGCAGCGTTCTACTTCCGGGACAGGGAAACTATGGCTACACCTTC | CSVLLPGQGNYGYTF
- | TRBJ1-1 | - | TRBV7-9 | TGTGCCAGCAGCTTTGGGACTCAGGCCACTGAAGCTTTCTTT | CASSFGTQATEAFF
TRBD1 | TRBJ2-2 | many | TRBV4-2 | TGTGCCAGCAGCCAAGGAGACAGGGGGACCGGGGAGCTGTTTTTT | CASSQGDRGTGELFF
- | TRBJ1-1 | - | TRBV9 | TGTGCCAGCAGCGTAGCTGCGGGTAGACAGCCCACTGAAGCTTTCTTT | CASSVAAGRQPTEAFF
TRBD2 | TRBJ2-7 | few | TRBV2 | TGTGCCAGCAGTGCGGGGGCTAGCGGGATCTACGAGCAGTACTTC | CASSAGASGIYEQYF
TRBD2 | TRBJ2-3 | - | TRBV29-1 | TGCAGCGTTGCCAATAGCGGGGGAAGCACAGATACGCAGTATTTT | CSVANSGGSTDTQYF
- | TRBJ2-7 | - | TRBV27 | TGTGCCAGCAGTTTACCCCTCGACGTAAGAAGCTCCTACGAGCAGTACTTC | CASSLPLDVRSSYEQYF
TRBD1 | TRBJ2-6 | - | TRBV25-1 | TGTGCCAGCAGCCAGTCCTTCGGGACAGATACCAACGTCCTGACTTTC | CASSQSFGTDTNVLTF
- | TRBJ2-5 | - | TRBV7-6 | TGTGCCAGCAGCGCTTTGGGACACCGACAAGAGACCCAGTACTTC | CASSALGHRQETQYF